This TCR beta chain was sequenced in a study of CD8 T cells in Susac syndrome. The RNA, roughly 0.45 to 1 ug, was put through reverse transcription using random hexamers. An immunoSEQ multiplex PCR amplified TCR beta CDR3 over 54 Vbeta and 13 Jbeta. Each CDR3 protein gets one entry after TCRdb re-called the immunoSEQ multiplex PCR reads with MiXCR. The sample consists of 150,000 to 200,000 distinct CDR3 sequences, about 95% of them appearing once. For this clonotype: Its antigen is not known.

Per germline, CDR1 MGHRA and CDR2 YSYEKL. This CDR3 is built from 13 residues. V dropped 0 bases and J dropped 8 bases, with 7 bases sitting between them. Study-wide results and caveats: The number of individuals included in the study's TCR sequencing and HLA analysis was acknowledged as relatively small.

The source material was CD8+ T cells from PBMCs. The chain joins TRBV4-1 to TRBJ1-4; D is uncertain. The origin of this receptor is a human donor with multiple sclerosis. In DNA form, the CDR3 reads TGCGCCAGCAGCCAAGATTTCTGGGAAAAACTGTTTTTT. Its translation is CASSQDFWEKLFF.